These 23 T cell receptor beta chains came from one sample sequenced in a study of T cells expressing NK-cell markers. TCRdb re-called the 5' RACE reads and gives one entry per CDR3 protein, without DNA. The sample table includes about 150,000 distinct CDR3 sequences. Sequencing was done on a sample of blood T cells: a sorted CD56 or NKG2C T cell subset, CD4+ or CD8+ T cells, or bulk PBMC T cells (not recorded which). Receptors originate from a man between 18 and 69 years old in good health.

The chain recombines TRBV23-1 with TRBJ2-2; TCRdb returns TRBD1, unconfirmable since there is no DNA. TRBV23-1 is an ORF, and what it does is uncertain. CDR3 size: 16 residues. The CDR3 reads CASSPPRKANTGELFF.

The CDR3 spells CSARDIKNTGELFF. This chain links TRBV20-1 with TRBJ2-2. There are 14 residues in the CDR3. The germline V gene has CDR1 DFQATT and CDR2 SNEGSKA (reference sequence).

Here the CDR3 reads CASSLTSGLADEQFF. The chain uses TRBV7-3 and TRBJ2-1; with no DNA, the TCRdb D assignment of TRBD2 cannot be verified. Germline CDR1 SGHTA, CDR2 FQGTGA. This CDR3 is 15 amino acids long. The whole variable domain, remainder taken from reference TRBV7-3 and TRBJ2-1, is GAGVSQTPSNKVTEKGKYVELRCDPISGHTALYWYRQSLGQGPEFLIYFQGTGAADDSGLPNDRFFAVRPEGSVSTLKIQRTERGDSAVYLCASSLTSGLADEQFFGPGTRLTVL.

The CDR3 is CASSTGTVLTSYEQYF. The rearrangement uses TRBV12-3 or TRBV12-4 and TRBJ2-7; there is no DNA to check the TCRdb D call of TRBD1. This CDR3 contains 16 residues.

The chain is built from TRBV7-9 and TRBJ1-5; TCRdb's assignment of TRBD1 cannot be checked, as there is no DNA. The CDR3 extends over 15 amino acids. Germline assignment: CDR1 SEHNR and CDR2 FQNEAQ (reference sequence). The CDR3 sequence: CASSPGQGGNQPQHF.

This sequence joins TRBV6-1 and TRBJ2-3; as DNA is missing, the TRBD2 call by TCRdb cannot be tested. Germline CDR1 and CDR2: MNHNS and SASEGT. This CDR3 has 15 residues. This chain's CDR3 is CASSGTSGFTDTQYF.

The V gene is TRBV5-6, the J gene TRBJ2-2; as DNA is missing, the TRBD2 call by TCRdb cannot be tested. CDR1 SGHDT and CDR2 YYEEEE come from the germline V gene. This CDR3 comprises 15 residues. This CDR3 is CASSLGASNTGELFF.

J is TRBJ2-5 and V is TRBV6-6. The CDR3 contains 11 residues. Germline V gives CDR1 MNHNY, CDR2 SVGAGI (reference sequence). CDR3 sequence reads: CATIWGETQYF.

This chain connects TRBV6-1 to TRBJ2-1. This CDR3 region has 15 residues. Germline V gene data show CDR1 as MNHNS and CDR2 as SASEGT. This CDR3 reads CASRVQAHERSEQFF.

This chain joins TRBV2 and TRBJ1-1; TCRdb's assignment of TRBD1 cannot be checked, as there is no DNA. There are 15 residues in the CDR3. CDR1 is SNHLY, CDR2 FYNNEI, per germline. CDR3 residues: CASRKGQGAGTEAFF.

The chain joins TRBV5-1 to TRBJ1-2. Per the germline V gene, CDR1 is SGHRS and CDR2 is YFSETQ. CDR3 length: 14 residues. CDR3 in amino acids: CASSLPAVNYGYTF. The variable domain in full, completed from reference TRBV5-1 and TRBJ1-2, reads KAGVTQTPRYLIKTRGQQVTLSCSPISGHRSVSWYQQTPGQGLQFLFEYFSETQRNKGNFPGRFSGRQFSNSRSEMNVSTLELGDSALYLCASSLPAVNYGYTFGSGTRLTVV.

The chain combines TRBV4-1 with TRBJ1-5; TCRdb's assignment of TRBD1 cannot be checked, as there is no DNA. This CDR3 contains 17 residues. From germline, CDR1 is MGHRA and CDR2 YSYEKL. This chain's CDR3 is CASSPSPTGVGNQPQHF.

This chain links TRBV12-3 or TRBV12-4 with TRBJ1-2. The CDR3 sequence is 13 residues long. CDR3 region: CASSAGIVYGYTF.

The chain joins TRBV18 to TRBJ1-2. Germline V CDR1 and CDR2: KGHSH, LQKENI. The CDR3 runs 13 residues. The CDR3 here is CASSPKGNYGYTF.

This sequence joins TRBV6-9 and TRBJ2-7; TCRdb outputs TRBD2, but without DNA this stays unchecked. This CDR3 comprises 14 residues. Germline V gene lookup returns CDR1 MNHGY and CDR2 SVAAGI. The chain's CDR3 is CASSWASGGNEQYF.

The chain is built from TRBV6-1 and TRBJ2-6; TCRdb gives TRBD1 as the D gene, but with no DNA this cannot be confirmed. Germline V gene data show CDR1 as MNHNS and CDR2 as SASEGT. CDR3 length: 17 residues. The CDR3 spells CASRPDPLETGANVLTF.

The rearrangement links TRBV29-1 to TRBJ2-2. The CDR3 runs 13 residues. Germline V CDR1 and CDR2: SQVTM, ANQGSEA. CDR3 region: CSAYDVNTGELFF.

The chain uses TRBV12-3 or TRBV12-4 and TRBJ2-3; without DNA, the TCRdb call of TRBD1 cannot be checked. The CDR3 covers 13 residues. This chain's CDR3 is CASTLGTTDTQYF.

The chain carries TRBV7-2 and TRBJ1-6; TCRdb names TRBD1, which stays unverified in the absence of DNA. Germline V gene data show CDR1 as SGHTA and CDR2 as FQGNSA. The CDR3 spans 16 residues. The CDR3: CASSILPGQLYSPLHF.

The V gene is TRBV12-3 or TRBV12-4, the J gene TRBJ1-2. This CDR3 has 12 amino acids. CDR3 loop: CASSGEYYGYTF.

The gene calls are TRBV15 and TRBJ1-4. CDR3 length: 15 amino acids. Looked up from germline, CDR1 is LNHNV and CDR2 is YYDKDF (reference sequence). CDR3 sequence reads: CATSARREVPEKLFF.

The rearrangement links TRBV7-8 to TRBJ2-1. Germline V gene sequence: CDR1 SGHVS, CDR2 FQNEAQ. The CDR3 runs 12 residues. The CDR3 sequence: CASSPNHNEQFF. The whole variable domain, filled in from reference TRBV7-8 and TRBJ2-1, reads GAGVSQSPRYKVAKRGQDVALRCDPISGHVSLFWYQQALGQGPEFLTYFQNEAQLDKSGLPSDRFFAERPEGSVSTLKIQRTQQEDSAVYLCASSPNHNEQFFGPGTRLTVL.

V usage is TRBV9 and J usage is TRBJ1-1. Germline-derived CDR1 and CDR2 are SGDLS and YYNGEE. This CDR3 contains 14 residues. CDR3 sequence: CASSALKQNTEAFF.